This passage covers 25 T cell receptor beta chains from one sample sequenced in a study of blood T cell repertoires in COVID-19. Generated by immunoSEQ multiplex PCR, the TCRdb table keeps only in-frame clones and is missing some. The sample has about 300,000 clones; roughly nine tenths are singletons. Sequenced sample: peripheral blood. Receptors were obtained from a young woman with COVID-19, enrolled during active disease.

This clone was observed a single time. The rearrangement joins TRBV12-3 or TRBV12-4 to TRBJ1-2, with D tentatively TRBD1 (6 bases). V lost 7 bases to trimming and J lost 1 base, with 10 bases between them. The CDR3 has 13 residues. The CDR3 loop is CASTLGHNYGYTF. The CDR3, as DNA: TGTGCCAGCACCTTGGGACATAACTATGGCTACACCTTC.

The CDR3 nucleotides are TGCGCCAGCAGCTTGGAGGGGGGGCGCGGCACAGATACGCAGTATTTT. Amino acids: CASSLEGGRGTDTQYF. The V gene is TRBV5-1, the J gene TRBJ2-3; D perhaps matches TRBD2 (7 bases). Germline CDR1 reads SGHRS; CDR2 reads YFSETQ. CDR3 length: 16 residues. V gave up 0 bases and J gave up 1 base, with 12 bases separating them.

The V call is TRBV11-3, the J call TRBJ2-3; 8 bases match TRBD2. After removal of 7 bases from V and 2 bases from J, the junction contained 17 bases not matched to a gene. This CDR3 contains 18 residues. CDR1 and CDR2 from the germline V gene are SGHNT and YENEEA. CDR3 residues: CASILGLSGDHITDTQYF. CDR3 nucleotide sequence: TGTGCCAGCATCCTGGGTCTTAGCGGGGACCATATCACAGATACGCAGTATTTT.

This clone was detected once. The J gene is TRBJ1-1, the V gene TRBV7-9; 7 bases are shared with TRBD1. The ends lost 0 bases at V and 1 base at J; junction bases unmatched: 2. The germline V gene has CDR1 SEHNR and CDR2 FQNEAQ (reference sequence). The CDR3 consists of 15 residues. CDR3 region: CASSLARQGNTEAFF. CDR3 DNA: TGTGCCAGCAGCTTAGCCCGACAGGGGAACACTGAAGCTTTCTTT.

The V call is TRBV11-3, the J call TRBJ2-1; TRBD2 matches at 7 bases. The germline V gene encodes CDR1 SGHNT and CDR2 YENEEA. Trimming at V came to 3 bases and at J to 9 bases, leaving 11 bases not matched to a gene. CDR3 length: 15 residues. CDR3 coding DNA: TGTGCCAGCAGCTTCGGACTAGGGCTGGAGGTTGAGCAGTTCTTC. Residues: CASSFGLGLEVEQFF.

CDR3 amino acids: CASSLGGTGVPDTQYF. The CDR3 bases are TGTGCCAGCAGCTTAGGCGGGACAGGGGTCCCAGATACGCAGTATTTT. The rearrangement links TRBV7-3 to TRBJ2-3, with 10 bases matching TRBD1. The J segment lost 4 bases and the V segment lost 2 bases, leaving 6 bases of the junction unmatched. CDR3 length: 16 amino acids. Germline-derived CDR1 and CDR2 are SGHTA and FQGTGA.

The chain couples TRBV7-9 to TRBJ1-6, with TRBD1 matching 9 bases. Germline V gives CDR1 SEHNR, CDR2 FQNEAQ (reference sequence). The ends lost 4 bases at V and 10 bases at J; junction bases unmatched: 5. The CDR3 contains 14 residues. The CDR3 bases are TGTGCCAGCAGCTACCGGGGACAGGGCTCACCCCTCCACTTT. It codes for CASSYRGQGSPLHF.

The V and J genes are TRBV3-1 (or the pseudogene TRBV3-2) and TRBJ1-2, with D tentatively TRBD1 (6 bases). V was cut by 4 bases and J by 2 bases, with 14 bases left in between. Germline values: CDR1 LGHDT, CDR2 YNNKEL (reference sequence). The CDR3 totals 15 residues. CDR3 amino acids: CASSPTGGGNYGYTF. The CDR3 DNA sequence: TGTGCCAGCAGCCCGACAGGCGGGGGAAACTATGGCTACACCTTC.

This chain connects TRBV3-1 (or the pseudogene TRBV3-2) to TRBJ1-4, with 7 bases matching TRBD1. Germline V lookup: CDR1 LGHDT, CDR2 YNNKEL (reference sequence). V was clipped by 0 bases and J by 5 bases; unmatched bases: 3. The CDR3 runs 15 residues. The CDR3 loop is CASSQEGQSNEKLFF. CDR3 sequence (DNA): TGTGCCAGCAGCCAAGAGGGACAGTCAAATGAAAAACTGTTTTTT.

CDR3 nucleotide sequence: TGTGCCAGCAGCTCAGGGGGTTGGGAGCAGTACTTC. It translates to CASSSGGWEQYF. The chain has TRBV7-2 and TRBJ2-7, with 7 bases fitting TRBD1. CDR3 length: 12 residues. Germline loops: CDR1 SGHTA, CDR2 FQGNSA. The junction had 4 bases not matched to a gene; V was cut back by 4 bases and J by 7 bases. The whole variable domain, filled in from reference TRBV7-2 and TRBJ2-7, reads GAGVSQSPSNKVTEKGKDVELRCDPISGHTALYWYRQSLGQGLEFLIYFQGNSAPDKSGLPSDRFSAERTGGSVSTLTIQRTQQEDSAVYLCASSSGGWEQYFGPGTRLTVT.

This chain connects TRBV3-1 (or the pseudogene TRBV3-2) to TRBJ1-5, with D perhaps matching TRBD1 (6 bases). Germline V gene sequence: CDR1 LGHDT, CDR2 YNNKEL (reference sequence). The CDR3 has 17 amino acids. Trimming cost V 4 bases and J 4 bases, with 20 bases left between them. For the CDR3, the DNA is TGTGCCAGCAGCCTAGGTCCTCCGGGACAACGTAATCAGCCCCAGCATTTT. It specifies CASSLGPPGQRNQPQHF.

The chain recombines TRBV5-6 with TRBJ2-7, with 7 bases lining up with TRBD2. Trimming removed 2 bases from V and 2 bases from J; junction bases left unmatched: 7. Germline CDR1 SGHDT, CDR2 YYEEEE. The CDR3 runs 15 residues. CDR3 sequence reads: CASSFSYGGAYEQYF. As DNA, the CDR3 is TGTGCCAGCAGCTTTAGTTATGGGGGGGCCTACGAGCAGTACTTC.

The rearrangement joins TRBV10-3 to TRBJ2-1; the match to TRBD2 covers 8 bases. The V segment lost 10 bases and the J segment 4 bases; nucleotides outside the gene matches: 12. The CDR3 is 15 residues long. Germline V CDR1 and CDR2: ENHRY, SYGVKD. CDR3 DNA sequence: TGTGCCACCAGCTCCGGGGGGGCGGGTTACAATGAGCAGTTCTTC. It is translated as CATSSGGAGYNEQFF.

V gene TRBV7-2 combines with J gene TRBJ1-2; the D gene is possibly TRBD1 (6 bases). There are 14 residues in the CDR3. From germline, CDR1 is SGHTA and CDR2 FQGNSA. V was pared by 1 base and J by 4 bases, with 10 bases between. The CDR3 loop is CASSLGQGPYGYTF. In DNA, the CDR3 is TGTGCCAGCAGCTTAGGGCAGGGGCCCTATGGCTACACCTTC.

The chain recombines TRBV2 with TRBJ1-2; the D is unclear. The germline gives CDR1 SNHLY, CDR2 FYNNEI. The V gene lost 8 bases and the J gene lost 0 bases, with 13 bases spanning the gap. The CDR3 sequence is 14 residues long. The CDR3 sequence is CASVREKANYGYTF. The CDR3 nucleotides read TGTGCCAGCGTGCGGGAGAAGGCTAACTATGGCTACACCTTC. Full variable domain (missing parts from reference TRBV2 and TRBJ1-2): EPEVTQTPSHQVTQMGQEVILRCVPISNHLYFYWYRQILGQKVEFLVSFYNNEISEKSEIFDDQFSVERPDGSNFTLKIRSTKLEDSAMYFCASVREKANYGYTFGSGTRLTVV.

V gene TRBV12-3 or TRBV12-4 combines with J gene TRBJ2-1, with D hard to call. The CDR3 contains 12 residues. V was trimmed by 2 bases and J by 9 bases, leaving 8 bases between them. In DNA, the CDR3 is TGTGCCAGCAGTTTAACACATTCTGAGCAGTTCTTC. Amino acid sequence: CASSLTHSEQFF.

The V gene is TRBV7-2, the J gene TRBJ2-2; D possibly corresponds to TRBD2 (5 bases). CDR3 length equals 15 residues. Per germline, CDR1 SGHTA and CDR2 FQGNSA. Between the trimmed V and J ends, which lost 2 bases and 5 bases, there was a span of 12 bases. The CDR3 bases are TGTGCCAGCAGCTTATCGAGGGTGGGGACCGGGGAGCTGTTTTTT. This codes for CASSLSRVGTGELFF.

CDR3 residues: CASSTIAGQETQYF. The DNA of the CDR3 is TGTGCCAGCAGCACCATCGCGGGGCAAGAGACCCAGTACTTC. The chain joins TRBV7-2 to TRBJ2-5, with a weak D call TRBD2 (6 bases). V was cut by 5 bases and J by 2 bases, with 12 bases left in between. Germline V gene lookup returns CDR1 SGHTA and CDR2 FQGNSA. This CDR3 spans 14 amino acids.

The V and J genes are TRBV11-2 and TRBJ1-3; D ambiguous. Germline assignment: CDR1 SGHAT and CDR2 FQNNGV. The CDR3 is made up of 15 amino acids. Trimming stripped 0 bases from V and 2 bases from J, with 8 bases between. The CDR3: CASSLDLSAGNTIYF. As DNA, the CDR3 is TGTGCCAGCAGCTTAGATCTTTCAGCTGGAAACACCATATATTTT.

The chain has TRBV5-5 and TRBJ1-2; a possible D gene is TRBD1 (6 bases). V lost 4 bases and J 0 bases, leaving 13 bases between the germline ends. This CDR3 spans 15 amino acids. Looked up from germline, CDR1 is SGHKS and CDR2 is YYEKEE (reference sequence). The CDR3 protein is CASSQQGLANYGYTF. The CDR3 region has the DNA TGTGCCAGCAGCCAACAGGGACTAGCTAACTATGGCTACACCTTC.

Here the CDR3 DNA reads TGTGCCAGCAGCCCCGGGACACTCTTGGATGGCTACACCTTC. Translated: CASSPGTLLDGYTF. The chain has TRBV7-9 and TRBJ1-2; maybe TRBD1 (6 bases). Germline CDR1 SEHNR, CDR2 FQNEAQ (reference sequence). The CDR3 sequence is 14 residues long. V shed 5 bases and J shed 6 bases, with 16 bases lying between them.

The J gene is TRBJ1-2, the V gene TRBV7-2; 8 nucleotides match TRBD1. The J segment lost 8 bases and the V segment lost 5 bases, leaving 10 bases of the junction unmatched. This CDR3 comprises 14 residues. Germline-derived CDR1 and CDR2 are SGHTA and FQGNSA. The CDR3 nucleotides are TGTGCCAGCAGCAGACAGGGGACTACTCAGGGCTACACCTTC. Translating it yields CASSRQGTTQGYTF.

The chain employs TRBV5-5 and TRBJ2-7; possibly TRBD2 for D (6 bases). Trimming took off 2 bases at V and 5 bases at J, with 11 bases between the two ends. The CDR3 consists of 13 residues. CDR1 and CDR2 (germline): SGHKS, YYEKEE (reference sequence). The CDR3 protein is CASSFGTPDEQYF. The CDR3 DNA follows: TGTGCCAGCAGCTTCGGGACTCCCGACGAGCAGTACTTC.

The J gene is TRBJ2-7, the V gene TRBV5-4; 9 bases fit TRBD1. Germline V CDR1 and CDR2: SGHNT, YYREEE (reference sequence). The CDR3 loop spans 15 amino acids. Trimming cost V 0 bases and J 6 bases; bases outside gene matches: 7. CDR3 coding DNA: TGTGCCAGCAGCTTGGATGGGACAGGGATTCTCGAGCAGTACGTC. It translates to CASSLDGTGILEQYV.

The chain is built from TRBV5-1 and TRBJ2-1; 14 positions agree with TRBD2. Germline V gives CDR1 SGHRS, CDR2 YFSETQ. CDR3 length: 18 residues. Unmatched junction bases numbered 13, after V lost 5 bases and J lost 6 bases. Here the CDR3 reads CASSKPVLGLAGGNEQFF. The CDR3 DNA is TGCGCCAGCAGTAAGCCGGTTTTAGGACTAGCGGGGGGCAATGAGCAGTTCTTC.